Below are 21 T cell receptor beta chains sequenced from a single sample in a study of blood T cell repertoires in COVID-19. Profiling relied on immunoSEQ multiplex PCR, and the TCRdb table lists in-frame clones only, not all of them. The sample shows a few hundred thousand clones, about nine tenths of them seen only once. What was sequenced was peripheral blood. The receptors were gathered from a woman aged 30 to 39 with COVID-19, enrolled during active disease.

This chain uses TRBV6-1 with TRBJ2-5, with D perhaps TRBD1 (5 bases). V gave up 3 bases and J gave up 3 bases, with 11 bases separating them. The CDR3 covers 14 residues. Germline V gene lookup returns CDR1 MNHNS and CDR2 SASEGT. The CDR3 region has the DNA TGTGCCAGCAGTGATTCTACAGGAAAAGAGACCCAGTACTTC. It specifies CASSDSTGKETQYF.

The chain is built from TRBV4-1 and TRBJ2-2; D gene unclear. Trimming left V 1 base short and J 0 bases short, with 3 bases between. CDR1 and CDR2 (germline): MGHRA, YSYEKL. CDR3 length: 14 amino acids. In nucleotides, the CDR3 is TGCGCCAGCAGCCAAGCCTCGAACACCGGGGAGCTGTTTTTT. Translation gives CASSQASNTGELFF.

Points on this clone: Other DNA sequences in this sample translate to the same CDR3. The chain is built from TRBV3-1 (or the pseudogene TRBV3-2) and TRBJ2-5, with 9 bases lining up with TRBD2. This CDR3 is built from 16 residues. Germline CDR1 is LGHDT and CDR2 is YNNKEL (reference sequence). The junction had 4 bases not matched to a gene; V was cut back by 2 bases and J by 0 bases. The CDR3 here is CASSQQTSGYQETQYF. The CDR3, as DNA: TGTGCCAGCAGCCAACAGACTAGCGGTTACCAAGAGACCCAGTACTTC.

The chain couples TRBV19 to TRBJ2-4, with TRBD2 identical over 10 bases. The CDR3 has 16 amino acids. V lost 2 bases to trimming and J lost 2 bases; unmatched junction nucleotides: 3. Per germline, CDR1 LNHDA and CDR2 SQIVND (reference sequence). The CDR3 region is CASSILAGVTKNIQYF. CDR3 DNA: TGTGCCAGTAGTATACTAGCGGGGGTTACCAAAAACATTCAGTACTTC.

Here the CDR3 DNA reads TGCGCCAGCAGCTTACTGGGGCAAAACACTGAAGCTTTCTTT. It yields the protein CASSLLGQNTEAFF. The chain is built from TRBV5-1 and TRBJ1-1; a possible D gene is TRBD1 (5 bases). The germline V gene has CDR1 SGHRS and CDR2 YFSETQ. The CDR3 has 14 residues. Trimming stripped 2 bases from V and 2 bases from J, with 10 bases between.

This clone was observed a handful of times. This chain joins TRBV5-5 and TRBJ1-6; D remains unclear. Germline V CDR1 and CDR2: SGHKS, YYEKEE (reference sequence). This CDR3 spans 13 amino acids. Trimming shortened V by 6 bases and J by 6 bases, and 10 bases separated the two germline ends. CDR3 sequence (DNA): TGTGCCAGCACCCGTGAGGTTAATTCACCCCTCCACTTT. It encodes CASTREVNSPLHF.

The rearrangement links TRBV18 to TRBJ1-1, with TRBD1 matching 12 bases. CDR1 and CDR2 from the germline V gene are KGHSH and LQKENI. Unmatched junction bases numbered 8, after V lost 5 bases and J lost 1 base. The CDR3 is made up of 17 amino acids. CDR3 in amino acids: CASSGTGGAPPNTEAFF. CDR3 sequence (DNA): TGTGCCAGCTCAGGGACAGGGGGCGCCCCGCCGAACACTGAAGCTTTCTTT.

The V call is TRBV2, the J call TRBJ2-5; 9 bases line up with TRBD1. The CDR3 spans 13 residues. J gave up 3 bases and V 10 bases, and 6 bases lay outside the gene matches. CDR1 SNHLY and CDR2 FYNNEI come from the germline V gene. CDR3 coding DNA: TGTGCCATCCTCGGACAGGGGAAAGAGACCCAGTACTTC. This encodes CAILGQGKETQYF. Complete variable domain (other parts from reference TRBV2 and TRBJ2-5): EPEVTQTPSHQVTQMGQEVILRCVPISNHLYFYWYRQILGQKVEFLVSFYNNEISEKSEIFDDQFSVERPDGSNFTLKIRSTKLEDSAMYFCAILGQGKETQYFGPGTRLLVL.

This chain joins TRBV2 and TRBJ1-6; a possible D gene is TRBD1 (6 bases). V lost 5 bases and J lost 7, with 9 bases in between. Germline V gene data show CDR1 as SNHLY and CDR2 as FYNNEI. The CDR3 spans 13 residues. CDR3 amino acids: CASSTDRNSPLHF. The CDR3 DNA reads TGTGCCAGCAGTACCGACAGGAATTCACCCCTCCACTTT.

CDR3 sequence: CASSETGRSGYTF. The CDR3 region has the DNA TGCGCCAGCAGTGAAACAGGGCGATCTGGCTACACCTTC. The rearrangement joins TRBV10-2 to TRBJ1-2; maybe TRBD1 (6 bases). The CDR3 contains 13 residues. V lost 3 bases to trimming and J lost 7 bases, with 12 bases between them. Germline V gene sequence: CDR1 WSHSY, CDR2 SAAADI.

There are a few counts of this clone. The chain carries TRBV27 and TRBJ2-1; 11 positions agree with TRBD1. V shed 3 bases and J 6 bases; nucleotides not matched to a gene: 1. Germline CDR1 is MNHEY and CDR2 is SMNVEV (reference sequence). CDR3 length equals 14 residues. CDR3: CASSFGTGGNEQFF. The CDR3, as DNA: TGTGCCAGCAGTTTCGGGACAGGGGGCAATGAGCAGTTCTTC.

The CDR3 here is CASSLGVQDSPQGEQYF. The CDR3 coding sequence is TGTGCCAGCAGCTTAGGGGTACAGGACTCACCTCAGGGGGAGCAGTACTTC. This rearrangement joins TRBV7-2 to TRBJ2-7, with D possibly TRBD1 on 6 matching bases. The germline gives CDR1 SGHTA, CDR2 FQGNSA. V gave up 1 base and J gave up 7 bases, with 23 bases separating them. CDR3 length: 17 residues.

This clone has a single count. This rearrangement joins TRBV27 to TRBJ2-7; TRBD2 aligns across 10 bases. The V gene end was trimmed by 8 bases and the J gene end by 6 bases; junction bases not matched to a gene: 10. The CDR3 is 14 residues long. In germline, CDR1 is MNHEY, CDR2 SMNVEV (reference sequence). CDR3 loop: CASALAGASLEQYF. The CDR3 DNA reads TGTGCCAGCGCTCTAGCGGGGGCCAGTCTCGAGCAGTACTTC.

The J gene is TRBJ2-7, the V gene TRBV7-8; 9 nucleotides match TRBD2. The CDR3 is 17 residues long. Per germline, CDR1 SGHVS and CDR2 FQNEAQ. J lost 3 bases, V lost 2 bases, and 11 bases had no gene match. This CDR3 is CASSLNYGGGAFYEQYF. The CDR3 nucleotides are TGTGCCAGCAGCTTAAATTACGGCGGGGGGGCATTCTACGAGCAGTACTTC.

This chain links TRBV11-1 with TRBJ2-4; 9 bases map to TRBD1. Germline V gives CDR1 SGHAT, CDR2 FQDESV (reference sequence). The ends lost 3 bases at V and 0 bases at J; junction bases unmatched: 3. The CDR3 runs to 16 residues. The CDR3 bases are TGTGCCAGCAGCTTGGACAGGGGACTAGCCAAAAACATTCAGTACTTC. It yields the protein CASSLDRGLAKNIQYF.

The genes are TRBV7-2 and TRBJ1-1; 8 nucleotides match TRBD1. The J segment lost 7 bases and the V segment lost 5 bases, leaving 18 bases of the junction unmatched. Germline V CDR1 and CDR2: SGHTA, FQGNSA. This CDR3 spans 17 amino acids. CDR3 region: CASSSNGRKRDRREAFF. The CDR3 nucleotides are TGTGCCAGCAGCAGCAATGGCCGAAAACGGGACAGGCGTGAAGCTTTCTTT.

The chain combines TRBV28 with TRBJ1-1; possibly TRBD1 for D (5 bases). V shed 2 bases and J shed 5 bases, with 12 bases lying between them. This CDR3 has 14 amino acids. Germline V gives CDR1 MDHEN, CDR2 SYDVKM. The chain's CDR3 is CASSLRPGKTEAFF. CDR3 DNA: TGTGCCAGCAGTTTAAGGCCAGGGAAGACTGAAGCTTTCTTT.

V is TRBV18 and J is TRBJ2-3; tentatively, D is TRBD2 (5 bases). CDR1 is KGHSH, CDR2 LQKENI, per germline. V was shortened by 3 bases and J by 6 bases, with 7 bases between the two germline ends. The CDR3 runs to 12 residues. The CDR3 nucleotides read TGTGCCAGCTCACCGTCGGGGGATACGCAGTATTTT. It is translated as CASSPSGDTQYF.

V is TRBV19 and J is TRBJ1-2; D call uncertain. Germline loops: CDR1 LNHDA, CDR2 SQIVND (reference sequence). V was cut by 8 bases and J by 6 bases, with 16 bases left in between. The CDR3 totals 13 residues. The CDR3 DNA is TGTGCCAGTGGTTGGGCCAGGCTCAATGGCTACACCTTC. Encoded protein: CASGWARLNGYTF.

The chain combines TRBV3-1 (or the pseudogene TRBV3-2) with TRBJ1-1; D is unresolved. Germline V CDR1 and CDR2: LGHDT, YNNKEL (reference sequence). This CDR3 is built from 16 residues. V lost 4 bases to trimming and J lost 1 base, with 16 bases between them. The CDR3 protein is CASSRGGSRPNTEAFF. The CDR3 nucleotides read TGTGCCAGCAGCCGAGGAGGATCCCGGCCGAACACTGAAGCTTTCTTT.

CDR3 region: CASSPLPVSKRNEQFF. The CDR3 DNA is TGTGCCAGCTCACCACTCCCGGTTTCTAAGAGGAATGAGCAGTTCTTC. This chain links TRBV18 with TRBJ2-1; D unresolved. Germline CDR1 is KGHSH and CDR2 is LQKENI. Trimming removed 1 base from V and 7 bases from J, with 17 bases in between. This CDR3 has 16 residues.